The 18 T cell receptor beta chains below were found in one sample sequenced in a study of shared clonotypes between healthy human individuals. Clones were read by immunoSEQ multiplex PCR, and TCRdb kept only the in-frame ones, dropping some. The sample has more than 400,000 clones, 65% to 85% seen once. Input material: PBMCs. Source of these receptors: a woman between 40 and 50 years old in good health. Some clones in this sample may be carry-over from other donors' samples.

Concerning this clone: This likely reflects a read error, since a far larger clone is one base away. The same CDR3 can be traced to other DNA sequences in this sample. V is TRBV30 and J is TRBJ1-5, with no clear D. There are 12 residues in the CDR3. CDR1 is GTSNPN, CDR2 SVGIG, per germline (reference sequence). The CDR3 DNA is TGTGCCTGGAGTGGGAGCAATCAGCCCCAGCACTTT. It encodes CAWSGSNQPQHF.

This chain uses TRBV4-1 with TRBJ2-7; TRBD1 might be the D (6 bases). The CDR3 is made up of 14 amino acids. Germline-derived CDR1 and CDR2 are MGHRA and YSYEKL. Trimming pared 4 bases from V and 3 bases from J, leaving 13 bases between. In DNA form, the CDR3 reads TGCGCCAGCAGCCCCCGGGACACTCACTACGAGCAGTACTTC. It yields the protein CASSPRDTHYEQYF.

This clone has only a few counts. A read error likely explains this, since a far larger clone differs by one base. The V call is TRBV11-2, the J call TRBJ1-4; perhaps TRBD1 as D (5 bases). V lost 5 bases and J lost 6, with 13 bases in between. CDR1 is SGHAT, CDR2 FQNNGV, per germline. This CDR3 is 14 amino acids long. The CDR3 protein is CASSAQGVHEKLFF. The CDR3 DNA sequence: TGTGCCAGCAGCGCCCAGGGAGTACATGAAAAACTGTTTTTT.

This clone was recorded once. The V call is TRBV27, the J call TRBJ1-5, with D perhaps TRBD1 (5 bases). Germline V gene sequence: CDR1 MNHEY, CDR2 SMNVEV (reference sequence). Trimming took 6 bases from V and 2 from J, leaving 20 bases between them. The CDR3 is made up of 17 amino acids. This CDR3 is CASSPGEGWRGNQPQHF. The DNA of the CDR3 is TGTGCCAGCAGCCCCGGGGAGGGGTGGCGTGGCAATCAGCCCCAGCATTTT.

The J gene is TRBJ2-1, the V gene TRBV5-8; TRBD2 matches 10 bases. Germline trimming cut 2 bases from V and 2 bases from J; bases unmatched to any gene: 10. Germline V lookup: CDR1 SGHTS, CDR2 YDEGEE. The CDR3 has 18 amino acids. This chain's CDR3 is CASSFKGAGGGPYNEQFF. CDR3 coding DNA: TGTGCCAGCAGCTTTAAGGGAGCGGGAGGGGGACCCTACAATGAGCAGTTCTTC.

Turning to this clone: A far larger clone is just one base off, so this is likely a read error. The chain links TRBV25-1 to TRBJ2-6, with a possible D match to TRBD1 (6 bases). The CDR3 has 17 amino acids. Germline-derived CDR1 and CDR2 are MGHDK and SYGVNS. V dropped 2 bases and J dropped 4 bases, with 15 bases sitting between them. The CDR3: CASSEVCTGTGANVLTF. The DNA for the CDR3 is TGTGCCAGCAGTGAAGTCTGTACAGGGACCGGGGCCAACGTCCTGACTTTC.

The rearrangement links TRBV19 to TRBJ2-1; 14 bases map to TRBD2. Germline V CDR1 and CDR2: LNHDA, SQIVND (reference sequence). This CDR3 has 16 residues. The junction had 8 bases not matched to a gene; V was cut back by 10 bases and J by 3 bases. The CDR3 here is CATRGTSGSLYNEQFF. In DNA, the CDR3 is TGTGCCACCCGAGGGACTAGCGGGAGTCTCTACAATGAGCAGTTCTTC.

A word on this clone: A far more abundant clone sits one base away, making this likely a read error. The genes are TRBV9 and TRBJ2-5, with 11 bases lining up with TRBD2. CDR1 and CDR2 (germline): SGDLS, YYNGEE. CDR3 length: 16 residues. J lost 12 bases, V lost 3 bases, and 16 bases had no gene match. CDR3 loop: CASSAAGTSGPSPKYF. In DNA form, the CDR3 reads TGTGCCAGCAGCGCGGCCGGGACTAGCGGCCCCTCCCCCAAGTACTTC. Full variable domain (missing parts from reference TRBV9 and TRBJ2-5): DSGVTQTPKHLITATGQRVTLRCSPRSGDLSVYWYQQSLDQGLQFLIQYYNGEERAKGNILERFSAQQFPDLHSELNLSSLELGDSALYFCASSAAGTSGPSPKYFGPGTRLLVL.

On this clone itself: A junction end diverges from the germline sequence, so it may reflect a read error. The rearrangement links TRBV10-1 to TRBJ2-7; possibly TRBD2 for D (5 bases). CDR3 length equals 15 residues. CDR1 and CDR2 from the germline V gene are WNHNN and SYGVQD (reference sequence). The CDR3 bases are TGCGCCAGCAGTGAGTCAGACGGGAAATCCTACGGGCAGTACTTC. It encodes CASSESDGKSYGQYF.

As to this clone: The sample has other DNA sequences that encode this CDR3 too. J is TRBJ2-3 and V is TRBV5-1; D is undetermined. The ends were cut back, 4 bases at V and 2 bases at J, with 11 bases in the middle. From germline, CDR1 is SGHRS and CDR2 YFSETQ. The length of the CDR3 is 14 residues. The CDR3 bases are TGCGCCAGCAGCCCTGGCCAGACCACAGATACGCAGTATTTT. Its translation: CASSPGQTTDTQYF. Full variable domain (missing parts from reference TRBV5-1 and TRBJ2-3): KAGVTQTPRYLIKTRGQQVTLSCSPISGHRSVSWYQQTPGQGLQFLFEYFSETQRNKGNFPGRFSGRQFSNSRSEMNVSTLELGDSALYLCASSPGQTTDTQYFGPGTRLTVL.

V and J are TRBV30 and TRBJ2-2; D may correspond to TRBD1 or TRBD2 (5 bases each). Germline-derived CDR1 and CDR2 are GTSNPN and SVGIG (reference sequence). V dropped 4 bases and J dropped 4 bases, with 7 bases sitting between them. CDR3 length equals 12 residues. CDR3: CAWTGTTGELFF. The CDR3 region has the DNA TGTGCCTGGACAGGGACCACCGGGGAGCTGTTTTTT. Supplemented by reference TRBV30 and TRBJ2-2, the full variable domain reads SQTIHQWPATLVQPVGSPLSLECTVEGTSNPNLYWYRQAAGRGLQLLFYSVGIGQISSEVPQNLSASRPQDRQFILSSKKLLLSDSGFYLCAWTGTTGELFFGEGSRLTVL.

V gene TRBV6-1 combines with J gene TRBJ1-1; the D is unclear. Germline-derived CDR1 and CDR2 are MNHNS and SASEGT. The CDR3 covers 14 residues. V dropped 3 bases and J dropped 1 base, with 9 bases sitting between them. The CDR3 region is CASSEAARNTEAFF. DNA for the CDR3: TGTGCCAGCAGTGAGGCGGCAAGGAACACTGAAGCTTTCTTT.

Worth noting for this clone: Additional DNA sequences in this sample encode the identical CDR3. The rearrangement links TRBV5-1 to TRBJ2-5; D is perhaps TRBD1 (5 bases). Germline V gives CDR1 SGHRS, CDR2 YFSETQ. This CDR3 has 14 residues. Trimming left V 0 bases short and J 2 bases short, with 8 bases between. The CDR3, as DNA: TGCGCCAGCAGCTTGGAGGGGCCGCAAGAGACCCAGTACTTC. As protein: CASSLEGPQETQYF.

The chain links TRBV5-1 to TRBJ2-7; 10 nucleotides align to TRBD1. This CDR3 is built from 15 residues. Germline V gives CDR1 SGHRS, CDR2 YFSETQ. The V gene end was trimmed by 4 bases and the J gene end by 5 bases; junction bases not matched to a gene: 9. The DNA for the CDR3 is TGCGCCAGCAGCCCCCGGGACAGGGGTGGAAACGAGCAGTACTTC. Its protein is CASSPRDRGGNEQYF.

This clone occurred once. The chain is built from TRBV28 and TRBJ1-5; 7 nucleotides agree with TRBD1. The CDR3 length is 16 residues. CDR1 and CDR2 from the germline V gene are MDHEN and SYDVKM. V was clipped by 2 bases and J by 0 bases; unmatched bases: 4. The CDR3 DNA follows: TGTGCCAGCAGTTTAGGGACAGCCCCTAGCAATCAGCCCCAGCATTTT. This translates into CASSLGTAPSNQPQHF.

V usage is TRBV28 and J usage is TRBJ2-7, with TRBD1 matching 9 bases. Germline assignment: CDR1 MDHEN and CDR2 SYDVKM. CDR3 size: 15 residues. Unmatched junction bases numbered 8, after V lost 3 bases and J lost 5 bases. The CDR3 loop reads CASSFAGTGFHEQYF. CDR3 nucleotide sequence: TGTGCCAGCAGTTTCGCCGGGACAGGGTTCCACGAGCAGTACTTC. Based on the CDR3 plus reference TRBV28 and TRBJ2-7, the full variable domain is DVKVTQSSRYLVKRTGEKVFLECVQDMDHENMFWYRQDPGLGLRLIYFSYDVKMKEKGDIPEGYSVSREKKERFSLILESASTNQTSMYLCASSFAGTGFHEQYFGPGTRLTVT.

V gene TRBV7-9 combines with J gene TRBJ1-5, with unresolved D. In germline, CDR1 is SEHNR, CDR2 FQNEAQ (reference sequence). V lost 3 bases, J lost 0 bases, and 9 bases lay in between. This CDR3 spans 15 amino acids. The CDR3 region has the DNA TGTGCCAGCAGCTTGGAGGGATATAGCAATCAGCCCCAGCATTTT. It encodes CASSLEGYSNQPQHF.

This clone was recorded once. This CDR3 is CASSPLLAGGADEQFF. The CDR3 region has the DNA TGTGCCAGCAGCCCGCTCCTAGCGGGAGGGGCCGATGAGCAGTTCTTC. The gene calls are TRBV7-2 and TRBJ2-1, with 12 bases matching TRBD2. The germline V gene encodes CDR1 SGHTA and CDR2 FQGNSA. The CDR3 is 16 amino acids. V was pared by 5 bases and J by 8 bases, with 10 bases of the junction left unmatched.